This T cell receptor beta chain emerged from a study of regulatory T cells. A note on this clone: What it recognizes is unknown.

Patients aged 2 to 39 years had fewer naive and more memory CD4+ and CD8+ T cells. Sorting split CD4+ cells into CD25-high CD127-low Tregs and CD25-low CD127-high conventional T cells. Study results and caveats: In CD3G-deficient patients, conventional CD4+ T cells were enriched for hydrophobic CDR3 residues at positions 6 and 7. Skewed V and J usage and few unique V-J pairs marked patient repertoires, most in Tregs.

Trimming shortened V by 4 bases and J by 8 bases, and 11 bases separated the two germline ends. In germline, CDR1 is LNHDA, CDR2 SQIVND (reference sequence). The CDR3 length is 12 residues. Amplification used 52 TRBV primers and 13 TRBJ primers. Libraries were prepared by immunoSEQ multiplex PCR; TCRdb keeps only in-frame clonotypes and omits some of them. The sample lists 25,000 to 30,000 clones, under 95% occurring once. The chain joins TRBV19 to TRBJ1-1, with D hard to call. Sequenced sample: conventional CD4+ T cells sorted from blood. The clonotype comes from a person under 35 with CD3G deficiency. CDR3 residues: CASSSRVGEAFF. The CDR3 bases are TGTGCCAGTAGTAGCCGAGTGGGGGAAGCTTTCTTT.